Listed below are T cell receptor beta chains from one sample, sequenced in a study of beta chain features in type 1 diabetes. The assay was immunoSEQ multiplex PCR, and TCRdb's table has in-frame clones only and misses some. The sample has fewer than 300,000 clones; 20% are singletons. Input material: naive CD4+ T cells from blood. Receptors were obtained from a woman aged 40 to 50 with type 1 diabetes. The CDR3 runs from the conserved cysteine through the conserved F or W. The D gene is left open where the match is weak. A row's size may be missing; if present it is once, few, many or a size class.

j_gene,abundance,d_gene,v_gene,len,CDR3nt,CDR3aa
TRBJ2-5,NA,NA,TRBV29-1,12,TGCAGCGCCTTACAGGGTAGGGAGACCCAGTACTTC,CSALQGRETQYF
TRBJ2-3,NA,NA,TRBV30,18,TGTGCCTGGAGTGCATGGTCTTTTTCCGACTCTAGCACAGATACGCAGTATTTT,CAWSAWSFSDSSTDTQYF
TRBJ1-1,few,TRBD1,TRBV7-9,15,TGTGCCAGCAGCGGAGTGACAGGGAAGAACACTGAAGCTTTCTTT,CASSGVTGKNTEAFF
TRBJ1-2,few,NA,TRBV9,13,TGTGCCAGCAGCGTAGACGGGTTCTATGGCTACACCTTC,CASSVDGFYGYTF
TRBJ2-7,NA,NA,TRBV15,13,TGTGCCACCAGCAGGGACTGGGGATACGAGCAGTACTTC,CATSRDWGYEQYF
TRBJ2-3,NA,NA,TRBV29-1,12,TGCAGCGTTGAACTTAGCACAGATACGCAGTATTTT,CSVELSTDTQYF
TRBJ2-3,few,TRBD2,TRBV10-3,14,TGTGCCGTCCGGACTAGCGGGAGCACAGATACGCAGTATTTT,CAVRTSGSTDTQYF
TRBJ2-1,few,NA,TRBV5-1,16,TGCGCCAGCAGCTTGGTAGGTGGAGTCTCCTACAATGAGCAGTTCTTC,CASSLVGGVSYNEQFF
TRBJ2-7,NA,TRBD2,TRBV7-2,14,TGTGCCAGCATGGGGGGGAGGTGGAGCTACGAGCAGTACTTC,CASMGGRWSYEQYF
TRBJ1-5,few,NA,TRBV2,15,TGTGCCAGCAGGTTAGGGGACTCTAGCAATCAGCCCCAGCATTTT,CASRLGDSSNQPQHF
TRBJ2-5,NA,NA,TRBV28,13,TGTGCCAGCAGTGCCTCAGACCAAGAGACCCAGTACTTC,CASSASDQETQYF
TRBJ2-1,few,TRBD2,TRBV15,21,TGTGCCACCAGCAGAGATATACGGAGGACTAGCGGGAGCGGAACCTACAATGAGCAGTTCTTC,CATSRDIRRTSGSGTYNEQFF
TRBJ1-1,NA,NA,TRBV7-3,15,TGTGCCAGCAGCTTAACCAGGGAATTGAACACTGAAGCTTTCTTT,CASSLTRELNTEAFF
TRBJ2-3,NA,TRBD1,TRBV5-4,15,TGTGCCAGCAGTTCGACGACAGGGGTCACAGATACGCAGTATTTT,CASSSTTGVTDTQYF
TRBJ2-1,few,TRBD2,TRBV9,15,TGTGCCAGCAGCGGATTTAGCGGGAGAAAGGGTGAGCAGTTCTTC,CASSGFSGRKGEQFF
TRBJ2-7,few,TRBD2,TRBV29-1,12,TGCAGCGCCTCGAGCGGGGTCAACGAGCAGTACTTC,CSASSGVNEQYF
TRBJ2-1,NA,TRBD2,TRBV5-4,17,TGTGCCAGCAGCCCATCCGGTTGGGCTAGCGGGAACAATGAGCAGTTCTTC,CASSPSGWASGNNEQFF
TRBJ1-2,few,TRBD1,TRBV6-6,15,TGTGCCAGCAGTGCCCGACAGGGATTAGACTATGGCTACACCTTC,CASSARQGLDYGYTF
TRBJ1-6,NA,NA,TRBV18,15,TGTGCCAGCTCTCACGGATTGGGGGGGGGTTCACCCCTCCACTTT,CASSHGLGGGSPLHF
TRBJ1-5,few,TRBD1,TRBV4-3,18,TGCGCCAGCAGCCAAGAACCAACCTCGGACAGGGCCAGTCAGCCCCAGCATTTT,CASSQEPTSDRASQPQHF
TRBJ1-1,NA,NA,TRBV4-2,14,TGTGCCAGCAGCCCCCTAGGCATGAACACTGAAGCTTTCTTT,CASSPLGMNTEAFF
TRBJ1-5,few,NA,TRBV30,13,TGTGCCTGGACCCGACAGGAATCAGGGCCCCAGCATTTT,CAWTRQESGPQHF
TRBJ2-3,NA,TRBD2,TRBV29-1,17,TGCAGCGTTGAACTGGGGCCGCTAGCGGCAGGCACAGATACGCAGTATTTT,CSVELGPLAAGTDTQYF
TRBJ2-5,few,NA,TRBV19,12,TGTGCCAGTAGTGACCAGGGAGAGACCCAGTACTTC,CASSDQGETQYF
TRBJ2-3,NA,TRBD2,TRBV15,17,TGTGCCACCAGCAGTGGGCGGGATAGCGGGGGCACAGATACGCAGTATTTT,CATSSGRDSGGTDTQYF
TRBJ1-6,once,NA,TRBV5-6,15,TGTGCCAGCAGCTTGGGCCAGGGGCTCGGTTCACCCCTCCACTTT,CASSLGQGLGSPLHF
TRBJ2-6,NA,NA,TRBV4-3,17,TGCGCCAGCAGCCAAACACTACCAGGGACTGGGGCCAACGTCCTGACTTTC,CASSQTLPGTGANVLTF
TRBJ1-4,NA,NA,TRBV7-9,12,TGTGCCAGCAGCTTCGGGACTCTGGGCCTGTTTTTT,CASSFGTLGLFF
TRBJ1-5,NA,NA,TRBV27,13,TGTGCCAGCAGTTTCGAACGGAATCAGCCCCAGCATTTT,CASSFERNQPQHF
TRBJ2-3,few,TRBD1,TRBV6-5,15,TGTGCCAGCAGTTACTTTGGACAGGGGAAAGATACGCAGTATTTT,CASSYFGQGKDTQYF
TRBJ1-2,NA,TRBD1,TRBV5-6,16,TGTGCCAGCAGCTTGGGAGGGACAGGCTTCACCTATGGCTACACCTTC,CASSLGGTGFTYGYTF
TRBJ2-2,NA,NA,TRBV28,15,TGTGCCAGCAGTTCCGGGGGGCAACTCACCGGGGAGCTGTTTTTT,CASSSGGQLTGELFF
TRBJ2-7,NA,TRBD2,TRBV5-4,16,TGTGCCAGCAGCTCCTACCCCGGGACTAGCGGGGACGAGCAGTACTTC,CASSSYPGTSGDEQYF
TRBJ1-2,few,NA,TRBV6-5,14,TGTGCCAGCAGTCCCACACCTCCCCTCTATGGCTACACCTTC,CASSPTPPLYGYTF
TRBJ2-3,few,NA,TRBV2,12,TGTGCCAGCTGCGGTATCACAGATACGCAGTATTTT,CASCGITDTQYF
TRBJ2-1,NA,NA,TRBV7-3,13,TGTGCCAGCAGCTCTACTGGCTCAGGTGAGCAGTTCTTC,CASSSTGSGEQFF
TRBJ1-5,NA,TRBD1,TRBV6-6,16,TGTGCCAGCAGAGAAACAGGGGAGGCAACGCATCAGCCCCAGCATTTT,CASRETGEATHQPQHF
TRBJ2-7,NA,NA,TRBV10-3,13,TGTGCCATCAGGCCAACAGTTTCGGACGAGCAGTACTTC,CAIRPTVSDEQYF
TRBJ1-2,few,NA,TRBV28,13,TGTGCCAGCAGTCCCGGACAGCCCGGGGGCTACACCTTC,CASSPGQPGGYTF
TRBJ2-1,NA,TRBD2,TRBV5-1,15,TGCGCCAGCAGCTTGGGTCTAGCGGGGGACAATGAGCAGTTCTTC,CASSLGLAGDNEQFF
TRBJ1-2,few,TRBD1,TRBV28,15,TGTGCCAGCAGTTCTACAGGGGCCAGGTTGGGTGGCTACACCTTC,CASSSTGARLGGYTF
TRBJ2-7,few,TRBD1,TRBV5-1,15,TGCGCCAGCAGCTCGGGACAGGTTAGCTCCTACGAGCAGTACTTC,CASSSGQVSSYEQYF